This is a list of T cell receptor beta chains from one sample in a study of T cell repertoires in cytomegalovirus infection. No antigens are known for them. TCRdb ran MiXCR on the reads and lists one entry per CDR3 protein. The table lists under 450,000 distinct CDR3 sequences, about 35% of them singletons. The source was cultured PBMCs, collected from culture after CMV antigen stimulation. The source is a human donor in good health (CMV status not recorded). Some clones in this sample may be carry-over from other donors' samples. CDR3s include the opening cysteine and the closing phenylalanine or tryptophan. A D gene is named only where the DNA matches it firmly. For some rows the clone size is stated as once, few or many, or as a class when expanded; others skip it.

DNA: TGTGCCAGCAAAACGGGACTAGCGGGAGATTATACGCAGTATTTT; CDR3: CASKTGLAGDYTQYF; size: few; D: TRBD2; V: TRBV6-2/TRBV6-3; J: TRBJ2-3
DNA: TGCGCCAGCAGCCAGCCCCCTCCCGGGGAGCTGTTTTTT; CDR3: CASSQPPPGELFF; size: -; D: -; V: TRBV4-3; J: TRBJ2-2
DNA: TGTGCCCATACAGGGGGCGATGGCTACACCTTC; CDR3: CAHTGGDGYTF; size: -; D: TRBD1; V: TRBV19; J: TRBJ1-2
DNA: TGTGCCAGCAGCCCCCTAGGACTGGGCACAGATACGCAGTATTTT; CDR3: CASSPLGLGTDTQYF; size: -; D: -; V: TRBV7-6; J: TRBJ2-3
DNA: TGTGCCAGCAGCGAGGTATCACCGGGCGAAAAACTGTTTTTT; CDR3: CASSEVSPGEKLFF; size: few; D: -; V: TRBV7-2; J: TRBJ1-4
DNA: TGCAGTACACCGCGGGGGGCGGACACCGGGGAGCTGTTTTTT; CDR3: CSTPRGADTGELFF; size: -; D: TRBD2; V: TRBV20-1; J: TRBJ2-2
DNA: TGCGCCAGCAGCTTCGCGGGTATAAGCTCCTACAATGAGCAGTTCTTC; CDR3: CASSFAGISSYNEQFF; size: -; D: -; V: TRBV5-1; J: TRBJ2-1
DNA: TGCGCCAGCAGCCAGGGTGACAGCCCGTACCAAGAGACCCAGTACTTC; CDR3: CASSQGDSPYQETQYF; size: few; D: -; V: TRBV4-3; J: TRBJ2-5
DNA: TGTGCCAGTAGTATTGGGCGGAACCTGAACACTGAAGCTTTCTTT; CDR3: CASSIGRNLNTEAFF; size: -; D: -; V: TRBV19; J: TRBJ1-1
DNA: TGTGCCAGCAGTTACTCCTGGGGCAATGAGCAGTTCTTC; CDR3: CASSYSWGNEQFF; size: -; D: -; V: TRBV6-5; J: TRBJ2-1
DNA: TGTGCCAGCAGCACCGGGCCCTGGCGGGAGGGCCATAGTACGCAGTATTTT; CDR3: CASSTGPWREGHSTQYF; size: -; D: TRBD2; V: TRBV7-2; J: TRBJ2-3
DNA: TGTGCCAGCAGTTTTGAAGTGGGGGGGCATCCTAACTATGGCTACACCTTC; CDR3: CASSFEVGGHPNYGYTF; size: -; D: -; V: TRBV28; J: TRBJ1-2
DNA: TGCAGTGCTCCCCTAGGCGGGGTGTACCAAGAGACCCAGTACTTC; CDR3: CSAPLGGVYQETQYF; size: -; D: -; V: TRBV20-1; J: TRBJ2-5
DNA: TGCGCCAGCAGCCAAGACCCCGGACTAGCGGGAGGCAGTTTCCCAGATACGCAGTATTTT; CDR3: CASSQDPGLAGGSFPDTQYF; size: -; D: TRBD2; V: TRBV4-3; J: TRBJ2-3
DNA: TGTGCTAGTGGTTTGGTACTCGGGGCCGGGGCCAACGTCCTGACTTTC; CDR3: CASGLVLGAGANVLTF; size: few; D: -; V: TRBV12-5; J: TRBJ2-6
DNA: TGTGCCAGCAGCCCGGGACTAGCGGGTTTTTCCTACAATGAGCAGTTCTTC; CDR3: CASSPGLAGFSYNEQFF; size: -; D: TRBD2; V: TRBV7-8; J: TRBJ2-1
DNA: TGTGCCACCAGCAGAGACCCCCCCGGGGGCCAGCTGAACACTGAAGCTTTCTTT; CDR3: CATSRDPPGGQLNTEAFF; size: -; D: -; V: TRBV15; J: TRBJ1-1